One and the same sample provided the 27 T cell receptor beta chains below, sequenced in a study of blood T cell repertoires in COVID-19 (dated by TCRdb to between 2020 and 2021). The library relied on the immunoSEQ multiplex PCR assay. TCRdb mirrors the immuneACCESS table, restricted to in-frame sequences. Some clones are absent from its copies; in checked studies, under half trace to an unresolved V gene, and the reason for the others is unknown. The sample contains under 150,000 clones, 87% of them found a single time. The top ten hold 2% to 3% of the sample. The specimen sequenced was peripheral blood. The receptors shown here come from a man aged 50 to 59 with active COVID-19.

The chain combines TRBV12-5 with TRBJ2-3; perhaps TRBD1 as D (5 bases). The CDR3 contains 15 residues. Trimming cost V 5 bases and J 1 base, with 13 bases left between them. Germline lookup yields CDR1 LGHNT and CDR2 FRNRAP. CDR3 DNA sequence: TGTGCTAGTGGTCTCTCAACAGGAGGCACAGATACGCAGTATTTT. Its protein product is CASGLSTGGTDTQYF.

The chain's CDR3 is CASSEGQYQETQYF. The CDR3 bases are TGTGCCAGCAGTGAGGGACAGTACCAAGAGACCCAGTACTTC. The J gene is TRBJ2-5, the V gene TRBV2, with TRBD1 identical over 7 bases. Trimming cost V 3 bases and J 0 bases; bases outside gene matches: 1. This CDR3 contains 14 residues. Germline CDR1 reads SNHLY; CDR2 reads FYNNEI.

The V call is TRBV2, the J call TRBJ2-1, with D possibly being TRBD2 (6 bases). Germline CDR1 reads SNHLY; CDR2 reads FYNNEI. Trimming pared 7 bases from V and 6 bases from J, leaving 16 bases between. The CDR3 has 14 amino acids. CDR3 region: CASKGGVKSNEQFF. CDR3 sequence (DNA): TGTGCCAGCAAGGGCGGGGTTAAGTCCAATGAGCAGTTCTTC.

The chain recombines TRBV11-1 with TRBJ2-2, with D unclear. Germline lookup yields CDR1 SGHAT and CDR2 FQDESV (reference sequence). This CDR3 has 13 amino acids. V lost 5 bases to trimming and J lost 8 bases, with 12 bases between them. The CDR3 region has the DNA TGTGCCAGCAGCCCACCTTACGGTGGGGAGCTGTTTTTT. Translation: CASSPPYGGELFF.

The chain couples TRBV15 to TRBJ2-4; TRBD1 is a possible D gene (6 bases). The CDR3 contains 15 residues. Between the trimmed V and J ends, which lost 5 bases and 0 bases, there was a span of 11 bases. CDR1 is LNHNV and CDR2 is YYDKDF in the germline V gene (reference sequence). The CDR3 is CATSAGQLAKNIQYF. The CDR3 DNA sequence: TGTGCCACCAGCGCAGGACAGCTAGCCAAAAACATTCAGTACTTC. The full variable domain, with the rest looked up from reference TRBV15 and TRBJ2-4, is DAMVIQNPRYQVTQFGKPVTLSCSQTLNHNVMYWYQQKSSQAPKLLFHYYDKDFNNEADTPDNFQSRRPNTSFCFLDIRSPGLGDTAMYLCATSAGQLAKNIQYFGAGTRLSVL.

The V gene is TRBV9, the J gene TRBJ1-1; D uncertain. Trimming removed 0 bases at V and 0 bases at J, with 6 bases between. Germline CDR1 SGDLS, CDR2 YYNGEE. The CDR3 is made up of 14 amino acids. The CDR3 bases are TGTGCCAGCAGCGTAGGCAGGCTGAACACTGAAGCTTTCTTT. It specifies CASSVGRLNTEAFF.

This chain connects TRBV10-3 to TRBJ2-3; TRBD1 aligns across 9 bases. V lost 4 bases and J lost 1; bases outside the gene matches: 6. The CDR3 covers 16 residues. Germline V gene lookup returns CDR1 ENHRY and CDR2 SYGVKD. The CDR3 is CAISVGTGSGTDTQYF. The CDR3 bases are TGTGCCATCAGTGTTGGGACAGGGTCGGGCACAGATACGCAGTATTTT.

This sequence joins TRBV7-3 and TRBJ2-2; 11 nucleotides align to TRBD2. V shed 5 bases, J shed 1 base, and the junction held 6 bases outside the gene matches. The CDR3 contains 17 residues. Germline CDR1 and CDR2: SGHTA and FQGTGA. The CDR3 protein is CASSRLAGIRNTGELFF. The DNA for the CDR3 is TGTGCCAGCAGCCGACTAGCGGGGATTAGGAACACCGGGGAGCTGTTTTTT.

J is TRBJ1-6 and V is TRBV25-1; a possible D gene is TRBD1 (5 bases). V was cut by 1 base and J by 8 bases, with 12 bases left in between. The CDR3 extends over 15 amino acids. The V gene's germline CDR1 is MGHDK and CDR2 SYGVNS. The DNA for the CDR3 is TGTGCCAGCAGTGAATCGGCAGGGTTTGATTCACCCCTCCACTTT. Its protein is CASSESAGFDSPLHF.

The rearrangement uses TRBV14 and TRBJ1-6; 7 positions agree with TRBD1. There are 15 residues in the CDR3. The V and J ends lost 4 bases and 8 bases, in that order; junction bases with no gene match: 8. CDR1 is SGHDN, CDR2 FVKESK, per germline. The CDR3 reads CASSPGTATYSPLHF. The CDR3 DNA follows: TGTGCCAGCAGCCCTGGGACAGCTACCTATTCACCCCTCCACTTT. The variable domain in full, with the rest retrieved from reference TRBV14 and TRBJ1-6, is EAGVTQFPSHSVIEKGQTVTLRCDPISGHDNLYWYRRVMGKEIKFLLHFVKESKQDESGMPNNRFLAERTGGTYSTLKVQPAELEDSGVYFCASSPGTATYSPLHFGNGTRLTVT.

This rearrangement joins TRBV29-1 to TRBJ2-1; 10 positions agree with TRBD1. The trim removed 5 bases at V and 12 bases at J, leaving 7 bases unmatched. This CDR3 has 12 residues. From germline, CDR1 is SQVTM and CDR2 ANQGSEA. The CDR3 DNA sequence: TGCAGCGTTCAATCCGGGACAGGGGTGCAGTTCTTC. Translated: CSVQSGTGVQFF.

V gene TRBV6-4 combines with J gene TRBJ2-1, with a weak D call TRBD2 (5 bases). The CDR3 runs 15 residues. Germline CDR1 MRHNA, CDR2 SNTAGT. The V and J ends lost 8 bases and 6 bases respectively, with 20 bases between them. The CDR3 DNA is TGTGCCAGCCGTGTAGAATTTTTCGGGATCAATGAGCAGTTCTTC. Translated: CASRVEFFGINEQFF.

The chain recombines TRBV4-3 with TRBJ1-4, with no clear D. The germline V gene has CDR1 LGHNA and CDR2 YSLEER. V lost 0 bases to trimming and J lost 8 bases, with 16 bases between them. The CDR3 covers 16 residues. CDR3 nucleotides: TGCGCCAGCAGCCAAGAGTTAGCTGGGAGCAGAGAAAAACTGTTTTTT. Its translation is CASSQELAGSREKLFF.

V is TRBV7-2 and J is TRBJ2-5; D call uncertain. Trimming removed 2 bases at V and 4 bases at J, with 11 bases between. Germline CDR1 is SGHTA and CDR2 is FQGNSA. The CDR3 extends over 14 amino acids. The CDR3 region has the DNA TGTGCCAGCAGCTTAAGAGGAATAGGAGAGACCCAGTACTTC. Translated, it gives CASSLRGIGETQYF.

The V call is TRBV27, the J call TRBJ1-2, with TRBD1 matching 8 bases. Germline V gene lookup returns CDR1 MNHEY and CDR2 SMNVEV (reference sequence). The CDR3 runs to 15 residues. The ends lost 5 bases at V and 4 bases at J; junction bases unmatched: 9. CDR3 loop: CASSPRDRGSYGYTF. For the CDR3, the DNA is TGTGCCAGCAGTCCCCGCGACAGGGGAAGCTATGGCTACACCTTC.

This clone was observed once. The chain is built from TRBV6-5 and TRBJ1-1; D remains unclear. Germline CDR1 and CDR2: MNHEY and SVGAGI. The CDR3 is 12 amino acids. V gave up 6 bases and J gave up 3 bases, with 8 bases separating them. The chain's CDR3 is CASRAIDTEAFF. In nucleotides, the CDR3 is TGTGCCAGCAGAGCTATCGACACTGAAGCTTTCTTT.

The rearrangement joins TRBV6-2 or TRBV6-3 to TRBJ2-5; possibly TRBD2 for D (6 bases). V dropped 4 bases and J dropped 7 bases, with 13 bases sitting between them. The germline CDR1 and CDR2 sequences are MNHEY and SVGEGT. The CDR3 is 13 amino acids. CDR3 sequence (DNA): TGTGCCAGCAGTTCGGGACTGACGGGGACCCAGTACTTC. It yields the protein CASSSGLTGTQYF.

This CDR3 is CASSLGESSYEQYF. The CDR3, as DNA: TGTGCCAGCAGCTTAGGGGAGAGCTCCTACGAGCAGTACTTC. V and J are TRBV7-7 and TRBJ2-7; D may be TRBD2 (5 bases). This CDR3 spans 14 amino acids. V was pared by 1 base and J by 0 bases, with 7 bases between. Germline V gene sequence: CDR1 SSHAT, CDR2 FNYEAQ (reference sequence).

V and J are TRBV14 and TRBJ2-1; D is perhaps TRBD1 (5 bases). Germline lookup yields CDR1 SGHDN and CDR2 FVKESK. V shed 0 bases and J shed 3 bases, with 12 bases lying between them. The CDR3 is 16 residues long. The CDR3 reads CASSQDNRTLYNEQFF. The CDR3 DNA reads TGTGCCAGCAGCCAAGATAACAGGACCCTCTACAATGAGCAGTTCTTC.

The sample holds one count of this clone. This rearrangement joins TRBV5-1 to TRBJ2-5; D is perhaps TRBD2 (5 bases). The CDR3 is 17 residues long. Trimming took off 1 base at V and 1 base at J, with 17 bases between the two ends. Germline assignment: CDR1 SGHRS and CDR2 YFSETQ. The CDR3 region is CASSLYPSGIRQETQYF. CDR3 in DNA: TGCGCCAGCAGCTTGTACCCCTCGGGGATACGCCAAGAGACCCAGTACTTC. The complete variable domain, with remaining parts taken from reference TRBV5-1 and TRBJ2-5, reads KAGVTQTPRYLIKTRGQQVTLSCSPISGHRSVSWYQQTPGQGLQFLFEYFSETQRNKGNFPGRFSGRQFSNSRSEMNVSTLELGDSALYLCASSLYPSGIRQETQYFGPGTRLLVL.

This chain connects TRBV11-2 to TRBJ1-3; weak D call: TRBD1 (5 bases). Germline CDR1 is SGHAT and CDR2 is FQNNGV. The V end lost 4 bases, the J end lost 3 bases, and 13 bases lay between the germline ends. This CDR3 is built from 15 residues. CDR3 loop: CASSSRTRVGNTIYF. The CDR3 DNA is TGTGCCAGCAGCTCCCGAACCAGGGTTGGAAACACCATATATTTT.

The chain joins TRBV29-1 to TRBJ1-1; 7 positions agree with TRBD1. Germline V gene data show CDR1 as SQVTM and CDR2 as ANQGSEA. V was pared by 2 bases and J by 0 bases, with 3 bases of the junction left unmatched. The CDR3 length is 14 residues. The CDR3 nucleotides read TGCAGCGTTGAACGGACAGGTATGAACACTGAAGCTTTCTTT. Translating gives CSVERTGMNTEAFF. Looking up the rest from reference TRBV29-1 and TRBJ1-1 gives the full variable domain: SAVISQKPSRDICQRGTSLTIQCQVDSQVTMMFWYRQQPGQSLTLIATANQGSEATYESGFVIDKFPISRPNLTFSTLTVSNMSPEDSSIYLCSVERTGMNTEAFFGQGTRLTVV.

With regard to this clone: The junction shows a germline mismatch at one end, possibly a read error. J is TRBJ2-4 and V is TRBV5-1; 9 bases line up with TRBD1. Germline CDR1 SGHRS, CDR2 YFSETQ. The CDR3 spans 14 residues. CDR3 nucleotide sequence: TGCGCCAGCAGCTTGGCGGGACAGGGTAGTATTTTGTTCTTC. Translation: CASSLAGQGSILFF.

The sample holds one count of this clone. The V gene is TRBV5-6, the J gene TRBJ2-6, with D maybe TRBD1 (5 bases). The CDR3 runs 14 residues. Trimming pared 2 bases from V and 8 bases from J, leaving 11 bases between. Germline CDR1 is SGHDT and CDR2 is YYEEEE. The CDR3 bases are TGTGCCAGCAGCTTCTGGACATTGTCCAACGTCCTGACTTTC. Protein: CASSFWTLSNVLTF.

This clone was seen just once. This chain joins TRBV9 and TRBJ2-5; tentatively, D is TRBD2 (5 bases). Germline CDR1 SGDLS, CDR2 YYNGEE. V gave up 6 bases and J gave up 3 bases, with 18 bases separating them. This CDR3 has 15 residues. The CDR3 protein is CASTKDSLVEETQYF. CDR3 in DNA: TGTGCCAGCACAAAGGATTCACTAGTGGAAGAGACCCAGTACTTC.

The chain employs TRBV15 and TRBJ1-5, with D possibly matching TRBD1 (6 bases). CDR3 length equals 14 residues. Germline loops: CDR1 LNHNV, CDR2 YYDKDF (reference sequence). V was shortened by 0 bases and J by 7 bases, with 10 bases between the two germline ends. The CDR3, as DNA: TGTGCCACCAGCAGAGACAGGACAGCCCAGCCCCAGCATTTT. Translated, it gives CATSRDRTAQPQHF.

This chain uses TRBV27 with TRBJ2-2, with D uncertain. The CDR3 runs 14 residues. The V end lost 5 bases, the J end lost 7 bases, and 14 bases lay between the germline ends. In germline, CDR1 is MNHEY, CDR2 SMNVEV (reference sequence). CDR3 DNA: TGTGCCAGCAGTCCAAGATGGGCAAGCGGGGAGCTGTTTTTT. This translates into CASSPRWASGELFF.